Presented here are 5 T cell receptor beta chains from one specimen sequenced in a study of neoadjuvant anti-PD-1 for oral cavity cancer (TCRdb year 2021). In light of the paper, this sample's time point label describes: after neoadjuvant nivolumab, at surgical resection. Library method: the immunoSEQ multiplex PCR assay. Imported from immuneACCESS, the table was reduced by TCRdb to in-frame sequences with V and J called. These copies leave out some clones; in studies compared against another copy, an unresolved V gene accounts for under half, and the cause of the remainder is not known. The sample yields under 10,000 clones; roughly 62% were counted once. 3.2% of the sample rests with the top ten. The sample in question was PBMCs, obtained after nivolumab (anti-PD-1) treatment. These receptors originate from a person between 40 and 80 years old with oral cavity squamous cell carcinoma.

The chain carries TRBV29-1 and TRBJ2-1; TRBD1 might be the D (6 bases). Looked up from germline, CDR1 is SQVTM and CDR2 is ANQGSEA. V lost 1 base, J lost 9 bases, and 10 bases lay in between. This CDR3 is built from 12 residues. The CDR3 here is CSVEVLRGEQFF. Here the CDR3 DNA reads TGCAGCGTTGAAGTACTCAGGGGTGAGCAGTTCTTC.

The genes are TRBV11-2 and TRBJ2-5, with D unclear. Per the germline V gene, CDR1 is SGHAT and CDR2 is FQNNGV. This CDR3 is built from 14 residues. The V end was cut by 5 bases, the J end by 1 base, with 11 bases between. CDR3 amino acids: CASSARVTQETQYF. CDR3 sequence (DNA): TGTGCCAGCAGCGCCCGGGTTACCCAAGAGACCCAGTACTTC.

The rearrangement links TRBV19 to TRBJ1-3; unclear D gene. CDR1 and CDR2 from the germline V gene are LNHDA and SQIVND (reference sequence). V was cut by 3 bases and J by 8 bases, with 5 bases left in between. CDR3 length equals 11 residues. Here the CDR3 DNA reads TGTGCCAGTAGTATGGCGTACACCATATATTTT. Protein: CASSMAYTIYF.

This rearrangement joins TRBV30 to TRBJ1-6, with 12 positions matching TRBD1. Germline CDR1 is GTSNPN and CDR2 is SVGIG (reference sequence). V shed 3 bases and J 9 bases; nucleotides not matched to a gene: 6. The CDR3 spans 15 residues. The CDR3 DNA is TGTGCCTGGAGGGGGGACAGGGGGCTCAGTTCACCCCTCCACTTT. Protein product: CAWRGDRGLSSPLHF. Variable domain in full (rest from reference TRBV30 and TRBJ1-6): SQTIHQWPATLVQPVGSPLSLECTVEGTSNPNLYWYRQAAGRGLQLLFYSVGIGQISSEVPQNLSASRPQDRQFILSSKKLLLSDSGFYLCAWRGDRGLSSPLHFGNGTRLTVT.

The V gene is TRBV4-1, the J gene TRBJ1-1; weak D call: TRBD1 (5 bases). The V end lost 2 bases, the J end lost 3 bases, and 10 bases lay between the germline ends. Germline CDR1 MGHRA, CDR2 YSYEKL. This CDR3 has 14 residues. The CDR3, as DNA: TGCGCCAGCAGCCAACCAGACAGAGACACTGAAGCTTTCTTT. This sequence encodes CASSQPDRDTEAFF.